Sequencing of this T cell receptor (beta chain) was carried out in a study of blood T cell repertoires in COVID-19. About the research overall: Some COVID-19 samples were acute and others convalescent; all came from the United States, Italy and Spain. The cDNA or gDNA used as material had been derived from T cells, B-cell-depleted T cells, or PBMCs.

V was clipped by 5 bases and J by 10 bases, with 15 bases between them. CDR1 is SSHAT, CDR2 FNYEAQ, per germline (reference sequence). CDR3 size: 14 residues. Per the study methods: Amplification from reference gene primers served as the basis for estimated nucleated cell counts. The repertoire was sequenced with immunoSEQ multiplex PCR; TCRdb's copy has only in-frame clones and lacks some. The V and J calls and clone size come from that table; D and trimming were worked out from the DNA. The profile covers 150,000 to 200,000 clones, with 92% appearing a single time and about 4.8% taken by the ten largest. Seattle enrolled patients during active infection and tracked them longitudinally.

The V and J genes are TRBV7-7 and TRBJ1-6; possible D gene TRBD1, 6 bases. Sequencing was carried out using peripheral blood. This clonotype was sampled from a young man with COVID-19, enrolled during active disease. The DNA of the CDR3 is TGTGCCAGCAGCCCTAAGACAGGATCATCACCCCTCCACTTT. Its translation is CASSPKTGSSPLHF.